This T cell receptor beta chain was sequenced during a study of technical replicates of blood from a handful of donors. Using immunoSEQ multiplex PCR, the repertoire was profiled, and TCRdb retains in-frame clones only, with some absent. The table shows over 90,000 clones, with 95% to 96% occurring only once. Germline V CDR1 and CDR2: MNHEY, SMNVEV (reference sequence). The CDR3 consists of 14 residues. The V gene lost 5 bases and the J gene lost 6 bases, with 14 bases spanning the gap. This clone came up once. The sequence derives from a human donor in good health. The sequenced material came from T cells isolated from PBMCs. This chain joins TRBV27 and TRBJ1-5; D gene unclear. The CDR3 region has the DNA TGTGCCAGCAGTGAGACGCCATGGGCTCAGCCCCAGCATTTT. Translation: CASSETPWAQPQHF.